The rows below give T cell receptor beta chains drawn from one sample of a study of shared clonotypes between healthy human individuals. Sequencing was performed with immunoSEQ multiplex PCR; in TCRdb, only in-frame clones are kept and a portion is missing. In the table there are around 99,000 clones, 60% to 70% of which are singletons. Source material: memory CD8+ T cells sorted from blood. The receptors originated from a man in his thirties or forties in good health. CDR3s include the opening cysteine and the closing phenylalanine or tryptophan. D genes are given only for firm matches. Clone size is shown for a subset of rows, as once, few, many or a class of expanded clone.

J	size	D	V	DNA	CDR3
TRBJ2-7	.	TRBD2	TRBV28	TGTGCCAGCAGTAGCCCTCGGGTAGCGGGAGTCCGCGAGCAGTACTTC	CASSSPRVAGVREQYF
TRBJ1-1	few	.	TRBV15	TGTGCCACCAGCACCACGTGGCCCGGGACAAACACTGAAGCTTTCTTT	CATSTTWPGTNTEAFF
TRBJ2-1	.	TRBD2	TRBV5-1	TGCGCCAGCCATAGCGGGCGGAATGAGCAGTTCTTC	CASHSGRNEQFF
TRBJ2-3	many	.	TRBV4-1	TGCGCCAGCAGCCAAATCGGCAGGGCAGATACGCAGTATTTT	CASSQIGRADTQYF
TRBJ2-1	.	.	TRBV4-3	TGCGCCAGCAGCCAAGATGGGGCGGGCCCAAATAATGAGCAGTTCTTC	CASSQDGAGPNNEQFF
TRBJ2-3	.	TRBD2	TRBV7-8	TGTGCCAGCAGCCGCCGACTAGCTGGGACAGATACGCAGTATTTT	CASSRRLAGTDTQYF
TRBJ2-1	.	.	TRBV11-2	TGTGCCAGCAGCTTAAGAAACAGTGAGCAGTTCTTC	CASSLRNSEQFF
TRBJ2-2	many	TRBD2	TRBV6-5	TGTGCCAGCAGTGACTCTAGCGGCGCCGGGGAGCTGTTTTTT	CASSDSSGAGELFF
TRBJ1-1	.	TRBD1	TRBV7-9	TGTGCCAGCAGCTTCAGGGGGCAGGGAGCTTTCTTT	CASSFRGQGAFF
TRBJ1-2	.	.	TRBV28	TGTGCCAGCAGTTTATCGGCAGGAGGAATCTATGGCTACACCTTC	CASSLSAGGIYGYTF
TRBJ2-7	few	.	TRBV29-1	TGCAGCGTTCACTCAGGATCGAACGAGCAGTACTTC	CSVHSGSNEQYF
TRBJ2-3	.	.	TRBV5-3	TGTGCCAGCAGCCCCGCAGGGACAGATACGCAGTATTTT	CASSPAGTDTQYF
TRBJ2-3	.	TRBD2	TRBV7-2	TGTGCCAGCAGCTTTTCCCGCGCGGGAGGAGAGGATACGCAGTATTTT	CASSFSRAGGEDTQYF
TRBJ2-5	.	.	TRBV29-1	TGCAGCGCCCGAAGAGCGAACCAAGAGACCCAGTACTTC	CSARRANQETQYF
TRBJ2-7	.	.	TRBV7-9	TGTGCCAGTTCTCTTGCAGGGCTCGAGCAGTACTTC	CASSLAGLEQYF
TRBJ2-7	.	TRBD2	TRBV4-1	TGCGCCAGCAGCCACCTTAGCGGGCCCTCCTACGAGCAGTACTTC	CASSHLSGPSYEQYF
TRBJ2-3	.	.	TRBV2	TGTGCCAGCGGGGGGAGTGTAGATACGCAGTATTTT	CASGGSVDTQYF
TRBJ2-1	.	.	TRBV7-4	TGTGCCAGCAGTTTTGACATACCGTCCTACAATGAGCAGTTCTTC	CASSFDIPSYNEQFF
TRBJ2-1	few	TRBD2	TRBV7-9	TGTGCCAGCAGCCAAGGGACTAGCGGGGGTCTGTATGAGCAGTTCTTC	CASSQGTSGGLYEQFF
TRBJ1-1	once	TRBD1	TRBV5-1	TGCGCCAGCAGCTTTACAGGGGTAGGGAGCACTGAAGCTTTCTTT	CASSFTGVGSTEAFF
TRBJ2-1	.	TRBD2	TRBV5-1	TGCGCCAGCAGCCTTTGGACTAGCGGGATGGACCATGAGCAGTTCTTC	CASSLWTSGMDHEQFF
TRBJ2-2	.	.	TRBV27	TGTGCCAGCAGTTTATTCGGGGAGCTGTTTTTT	CASSLFGELFF
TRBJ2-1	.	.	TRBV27	TGTGCCAGCAGTTTAGTCCAGGGGCCCTACAATGAGCAGTTCTTC	CASSLVQGPYNEQFF
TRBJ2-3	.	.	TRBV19	TGTGCCAGTAGTACCTACACTAGCACAGATACGCAGTATTTT	CASSTYTSTDTQYF
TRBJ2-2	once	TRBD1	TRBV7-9	TGTGCCAGCACGGAGGGACAGGGAATTACCGGGGAGCTGTTTTTT	CASTEGQGITGELFF
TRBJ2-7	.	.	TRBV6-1	TGTGCCAGCAGTGAACGGGAGATCCAGGTGGACGAGCAGTACTTC	CASSEREIQVDEQYF
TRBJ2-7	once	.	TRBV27	TGTGCCAGCAGTTTAAAGGCGGGATCGCCGTCCTACGAGCAGTACTTC	CASSLKAGSPSYEQYF
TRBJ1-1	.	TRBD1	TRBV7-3	TGTGCCAGCAGCCAGGACAGGGTACATCCCCTGGGGGCTTTCTTT	CASSQDRVHPLGAFF
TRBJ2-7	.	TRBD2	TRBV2	TGTGCCAGCCGGTGGAAGCGGGAGCCTCTCTACGAGCAGTACTTC	CASRWKREPLYEQYF
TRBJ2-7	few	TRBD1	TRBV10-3	TGTGCCATCAGCCGACAGGGTTGGGTAGCCTACGAGCAGTACTTC	CAISRQGWVAYEQYF
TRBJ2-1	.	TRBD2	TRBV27	TGTGCCAGCATCCTAAGGGTAGCGGGGAGGGCTATGCTGGGCTACAATGAGCAGTTCTTC	CASILRVAGRAMLGYNEQFF
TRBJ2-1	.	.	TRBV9	TGTGCCAGCAGCGTACAGGGTAACTCCTACAATGAGCAGTTCTTC	CASSVQGNSYNEQFF
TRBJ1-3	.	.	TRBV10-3	TGTGCCATCAGAAGGGTGGGTGACGGAAACACCATATATTTT	CAIRRVGDGNTIYF
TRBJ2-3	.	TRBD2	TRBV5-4	TGTGCCAGCAGCGGTTCACTAGCGGGAGATGATACGCAGTATTTT	CASSGSLAGDDTQYF
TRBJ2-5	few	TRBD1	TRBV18	TGTGCCAGCTCCGAAGAACAGGGGATAGAAGAGACCCAGTACTTC	CASSEEQGIEETQYF
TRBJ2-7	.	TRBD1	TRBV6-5	TGTGCCAGCAGTTACGGCACAGGGGGTTACGAGCAGTACTTC	CASSYGTGGYEQYF
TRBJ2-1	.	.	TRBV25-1	TGTGCCAGCAGTACCGAGGATGAACAGTTCTTC	CASSTEDEQFF
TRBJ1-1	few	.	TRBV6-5	TGTGCCAGCAGAATCACCTTGTACACTGAAGCTTTCTTT	CASRITLYTEAFF
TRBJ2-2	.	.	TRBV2	TGTGCCAGCAGGCCAGAAGGGGGGAACACCGGGGAGCTGTTTTTT	CASRPEGGNTGELFF